These 28 T cell receptor beta chains were sequenced from one sample in a study of beta chain features in type 1 diabetes. The sequenced template was cDNA made from the entire isolated RNA. The protocol was immunoSEQ multiplex PCR, while the TCRdb copy is restricted to in-frame clones and leaves out a portion. This sample yields 350,000 to 450,000 clones, of which around 12% are seen a single time; roughly 0.0097% belongs to the top ten. The antigens these receptors bind are not known. Study findings and constraints: Shortening of TCRB CDR3s, moderate but significant, appeared in all four CD4+ subsets of Type 1 diabetes patients.

Source material: naive CD4+ T cells from blood. Receptor source: a woman aged 18-29 years with type 1 diabetes.

The CDR3 reads CASLGRTGAYSEQYF. The CDR3 coding sequence is TGTGCCTCTCTCGGGAGGACAGGGGCTTATTCCGAGCAGTACTTC. The gene calls are TRBV30 and TRBJ2-7; the match to TRBD1 covers 9 bases. V gave up 7 bases and J gave up 6 bases; unmatched junction bases: 16. Looked up from germline, CDR1 is GTSNPN and CDR2 is SVGIG (reference sequence). The CDR3 is 15 residues long. Combining the CDR3 with reference TRBV30 and TRBJ2-7 gives the whole variable domain SQTIHQWPATLVQPVGSPLSLECTVEGTSNPNLYWYRQAAGRGLQLLFYSVGIGQISSEVPQNLSASRPQDRQFILSSKKLLLSDSGFYLCASLGRTGAYSEQYFGPGTRLTVT.

This clone has only a few counts. The gene calls are TRBV20-1 and TRBJ1-1; 7 positions agree with TRBD1. The CDR3 is made up of 11 amino acids. V lost 3 bases to trimming and J lost 11 bases; unmatched junction nucleotides: 6. Germline V gene data show CDR1 as DFQATT and CDR2 as SNEGSKA (reference sequence). The CDR3 DNA reads as TGCAGTGCTAGGAGGGGGCGCGGGGCTTTCTTT. This codes for CSARRGRGAFF.

A few counts support this clone. V is TRBV29-1 and J is TRBJ2-7; the D gene is possibly TRBD2 (6 bases). Trimming took off 8 bases at V and 6 bases at J, with 17 bases between the two ends. In germline, CDR1 is SQVTM, CDR2 ANQGSEA. CDR3 length: 12 residues. The CDR3 DNA reads as TGCAGCACGGGGGTAGGTTCTGGCGAGCAGTACTTC. Its protein product is CSTGVGSGEQYF.

J is TRBJ2-5 and V is TRBV18; perhaps TRBD1 as D (5 bases). There are 13 residues in the CDR3. V was shortened by 5 bases and J by 2 bases, with 9 bases between the two germline ends. Germline CDR1 KGHSH, CDR2 LQKENI. The CDR3 DNA follows: TGTGCCAGCTCAGTGGACACTCAAGAGACCCAGTACTTC. The encoded protein is CASSVDTQETQYF.

This clone was recorded a few times. This chain uses TRBV18 with TRBJ2-1, with D possibly being TRBD1 (7 bases). V gave up 6 bases and J gave up 9 bases, with 21 bases separating them. The CDR3 totals 15 residues. CDR1 is KGHSH and CDR2 is LQKENI in the germline V gene. The CDR3 bases are TGTGCCAGCTCCCCCGGCCAGGGGGAGGATGGTGAGCAGTTCTTC. Translating gives CASSPGQGEDGEQFF.

J is TRBJ2-4 and V is TRBV5-4; TRBD2 is a possible D gene (7 bases). Germline values: CDR1 SGHNT, CDR2 YYREEE (reference sequence). Between the trimmed V and J ends, which lost 4 bases and 1 base, there was a span of 15 bases. The CDR3 is 16 amino acids. The DNA of the CDR3 is TGTGCCAGCAGCCTTAATCGGGGGGCCGCCAAAAACATTCAGTACTTC. Translating gives CASSLNRGAAKNIQYF.

This chain uses TRBV7-9 with TRBJ2-2; unclear D gene. CDR1 SEHNR and CDR2 FQNEAQ come from the germline V gene (reference sequence). Trimming shortened V by 1 base and J by 7 bases, and 7 bases separated the two germline ends. The CDR3 has 13 residues. CDR3 DNA sequence: TGTGCCAGCAGCTTAGATGGGCTCGGGGAGCTGTTTTTT. This gives the protein CASSLDGLGELFF. The complete variable domain, with remaining parts taken from reference TRBV7-9 and TRBJ2-2, reads DTGVSQNPRHKITKRGQNVTFRCDPISEHNRLYWYRQTLGQGPEFLTYFQNEAQLEKSRLLSDRFSAERPKGSFSTLEIQRTEQGDSAMYLCASSLDGLGELFFGEGSRLTVL.

The chain is built from TRBV5-4 and TRBJ2-7; possible D gene TRBD1, 5 bases. The CDR3 is 16 residues long. Germline CDR1 and CDR2: SGHNT and YYREEE (reference sequence). The V end lost 4 bases, the J end lost 1 base, and 18 bases lay between the germline ends. This chain's CDR3 is CASSPETDLTSYEQYF. In DNA form, the CDR3 reads TGTGCCAGCAGCCCGGAGACAGATCTGACTTCCTACGAGCAGTACTTC.

This rearrangement joins TRBV7-2 to TRBJ2-7; 8 bases map to TRBD2. The CDR3 spans 14 residues. The germline V gene has CDR1 SGHTA and CDR2 FQGNSA. The V gene end was trimmed by 5 bases and the J gene end by 2 bases; junction bases not matched to a gene: 5. CDR3 DNA: TGTGCCAGCAGCGCGAGCGGGAGAACCTACGAGCAGTACTTC. Translated: CASSASGRTYEQYF. The entire variable domain, with the rest obtained from reference TRBV7-2 and TRBJ2-7, is as follows: GAGVSQSPSNKVTEKGKDVELRCDPISGHTALYWYRQSLGQGLEFLIYFQGNSAPDKSGLPSDRFSAERTGGSVSTLTIQRTQQEDSAVYLCASSASGRTYEQYFGPGTRLTVT.

This clone showed up just a few times. V usage is TRBV10-3 and J usage is TRBJ2-1, with D possibly matching TRBD2 (5 bases). CDR1 and CDR2 from the germline V gene are ENHRY and SYGVKD. Trimming left V 8 bases short and J 6 bases short, with 17 bases between. CDR3 length: 14 amino acids. Written as DNA, the CDR3 is TGTGCCATCTCCGTTAGAGAGGGCCCCAATGAGCAGTTCTTC. It yields the protein CAISVREGPNEQFF.

The genes are TRBV7-9 and TRBJ2-5; D remains unclear. Trimming shortened V by 3 bases and J by 0 bases, and 14 bases separated the two germline ends. This CDR3 is 16 amino acids long. The germline gives CDR1 SEHNR, CDR2 FQNEAQ (reference sequence). The DNA of the CDR3 is TGTGCCAGCAGCTTCAACCTTTGGCGGAACCAAGAGACCCAGTACTTC. Translated: CASSFNLWRNQETQYF. The whole variable domain, remainder taken from reference TRBV7-9 and TRBJ2-5, is DTGVSQNPRHKITKRGQNVTFRCDPISEHNRLYWYRQTLGQGPEFLTYFQNEAQLEKSRLLSDRFSAERPKGSFSTLEIQRTEQGDSAMYLCASSFNLWRNQETQYFGPGTRLLVL.

The chain carries TRBV18 and TRBJ1-5; no clear D gene. V dropped 8 bases and J dropped 3 bases, with 14 bases sitting between them. CDR3 size: 14 residues. Germline V gives CDR1 KGHSH, CDR2 LQKENI. CDR3 residues: CASVRERDNQPQHF. The DNA for the CDR3 is TGTGCCAGCGTAAGGGAGAGAGACAATCAGCCCCAGCATTTT.

This clone was found a few times. The chain employs TRBV28 and TRBJ2-7; TRBD2 is a possible D gene (5 bases). Germline CDR1 reads MDHEN; CDR2 reads SYDVKM. There are 12 residues in the CDR3. V shed 9 bases and J shed 4 bases, with 13 bases lying between them. The CDR3 bases are TGTGCCAGTGTAGGGAGTGCGTACGAGCAGTACTTC. Protein: CASVGSAYEQYF.

V gene TRBV5-1 combines with J gene TRBJ2-5; D unresolved. V shed 0 bases and J shed 0 bases, with 6 bases lying between them. The germline CDR1 and CDR2 sequences are SGHRS and YFSETQ. This CDR3 spans 14 amino acids. CDR3 protein: CASSLGSYQETQYF. The CDR3 DNA is TGCGCCAGCAGCTTGGGCAGTTACCAAGAGACCCAGTACTTC.

The chain has TRBV14 and TRBJ2-3; weak D call: TRBD2 (5 bases). Per the germline V gene, CDR1 is SGHDN and CDR2 is FVKESK. There are 13 residues in the CDR3. V lost 1 base and J lost 7, with 9 bases in between. The DNA of the CDR3 is TGTGCCAGCAGCCAAGCGAGGGTATATACGCAGTATTTT. The encoded protein is CASSQARVYTQYF.

This clone occurred a few times. The genes are TRBV5-1 and TRBJ1-1, with D uncertain. The CDR3 is made up of 15 amino acids. Germline lookup yields CDR1 SGHRS and CDR2 YFSETQ. V lost 0 bases and J 5 bases, leaving 14 bases between the germline ends. The CDR3 DNA reads as TGCGCCAGCAGCTTGGTCCGGAGGGTAGGGACTGAAGCTTTCTTT. It is translated as CASSLVRRVGTEAFF.

V and J are TRBV9 and TRBJ1-1; TRBD1 agrees at 7 bases. The germline V gene has CDR1 SGDLS and CDR2 YYNGEE. The CDR3 has 15 residues. V was pared by 4 bases and J by 3 bases, with 9 bases of the junction left unmatched. CDR3 residues: CASSQEGTGDTEAFF. Here the CDR3 DNA reads TGTGCCAGCAGCCAAGAAGGAACAGGGGACACTGAAGCTTTCTTT. Full variable domain (remainder filled in from reference TRBV9 and TRBJ1-1): DSGVTQTPKHLITATGQRVTLRCSPRSGDLSVYWYQQSLDQGLQFLIQYYNGEERAKGNILERFSAQQFPDLHSELNLSSLELGDSALYFCASSQEGTGDTEAFFGQGTRLTVV.

V and J are TRBV30 and TRBJ2-5; tentative D call: TRBD2 (5 bases). The CDR3 has 14 residues. Germline V gene lookup returns CDR1 GTSNPN and CDR2 SVGIG (reference sequence). V gave up 2 bases and J gave up 7 bases, with 17 bases separating them. CDR3 protein: CAWSTPPASGTQYF. The CDR3 DNA follows: TGTGCCTGGAGTACCCCCCCCGCAAGCGGGACCCAGTACTTC.

V gene TRBV7-2 combines with J gene TRBJ2-1, with a possible D match to TRBD1 (5 bases). V lost 1 base to trimming and J lost 5 bases, with 12 bases between them. Looked up from germline, CDR1 is SGHTA and CDR2 is FQGNSA. There are 15 residues in the CDR3. Here the CDR3 reads CASSLEGARNNEQFF. CDR3 sequence (DNA): TGTGCCAGCAGCTTAGAAGGGGCACGGAACAATGAGCAGTTCTTC.

This chain links TRBV6-6 with TRBJ2-1; the D gene is possibly TRBD2 (6 bases). The V end lost 7 bases, the J end lost 0 bases, and 10 bases lay between the germline ends. The CDR3 length is 14 residues. Germline V lookup: CDR1 MNHNY, CDR2 SVGAGI (reference sequence). DNA of the CDR3: TGTGCCAGCATAGCGGCGGCCTCCTACAATGAGCAGTTCTTC. It is translated as CASIAAASYNEQFF.

This clone came up a few times. The chain employs TRBV7-3 and TRBJ1-2; D may be TRBD1 (6 bases). V was trimmed by 6 bases and J by 6 bases, leaving 17 bases between them. Germline CDR1 SGHTA, CDR2 FQGTGA. The CDR3 has 14 amino acids. As DNA, the CDR3 is TGTGCCAGCAGGTCCAAACCCCCAGGGGATGGCTACACCTTC. This translates into CASRSKPPGDGYTF. Full variable domain (remainder filled in from reference TRBV7-3 and TRBJ1-2): GAGVSQTPSNKVTEKGKYVELRCDPISGHTALYWYRQSLGQGPEFLIYFQGTGAADDSGLPNDRFFAVRPEGSVSTLKIQRTERGDSAVYLCASRSKPPGDGYTFGSGTRLTVV.

The chain uses TRBV7-9 and TRBJ2-1; 10 nucleotides agree with TRBD1. Germline V CDR1 and CDR2: SEHNR, FQNEAQ (reference sequence). V lost 4 bases and J lost 7; bases outside the gene matches: 4. The CDR3 has 14 amino acids. CDR3 nucleotides: TGTGCCAGCAGCTATGGACAGGGGGGGAATGAGCAGTTCTTC. As protein: CASSYGQGGNEQFF.

The chain links TRBV9 to TRBJ2-7, with TRBD2 matching over 10 bases. The V gene end was trimmed by 2 bases and the J gene end by 3 bases; junction bases not matched to a gene: 2. Germline V CDR1 and CDR2: SGDLS, YYNGEE. CDR3 length equals 14 residues. The CDR3 DNA reads as TGTGCCAGCAGCGTCCTAGCGGGAGACTACGAGCAGTACTTC. Translating gives CASSVLAGDYEQYF.

This clone was seen a few times. V usage is TRBV5-4 and J usage is TRBJ1-2, with TRBD1 identical over 9 bases. The germline V gene has CDR1 SGHNT and CDR2 YYREEE (reference sequence). The CDR3 covers 13 residues. V shed 3 bases, J shed 8 bases, and the junction held 5 bases outside the gene matches. CDR3 coding DNA: TGTGCCAGCAGCTCACAGGGGGCTGGCGGCTACACCTTC. Protein: CASSSQGAGGYTF. Combining the CDR3 with reference TRBV5-4 and TRBJ1-2 gives the whole variable domain ETGVTQSPTHLIKTRGQQVTLRCSSQSGHNTVSWYQQALGQGPQFIFQYYREEENGRGNFPPRFSGLQFPNYSSELNVNALELDDSALYLCASSSQGAGGYTFGSGTRLTVV.

V and J are TRBV15 and TRBJ1-2, with D unclear. V was pared by 0 bases and J by 8 bases, with 13 bases between. There are 14 residues in the CDR3. The germline V gene has CDR1 LNHNV and CDR2 YYDKDF (reference sequence). The CDR3 DNA sequence: TGTGCCACCAGCAGAGATCTGGCCCCCCGAGGCTACACCTTC. Translating gives CATSRDLAPRGYTF.

V usage is TRBV7-9 and J usage is TRBJ1-1, with TRBD1 identical over 10 bases. The CDR3 is 14 residues long. Trimming at V came to 3 bases and at J to 6 bases, leaving 4 bases not matched to a gene. CDR1 and CDR2 (germline): SEHNR, FQNEAQ (reference sequence). In DNA form, the CDR3 reads TGTGCCAGCAGCTTGACAGGGGGCGTGCCTGAAGCTTTCTTT. Encoded protein: CASSLTGGVPEAFF.

This clone was recorded a few times. CDR3 bases: TGCGCCAGCAGCCTCTACTCCTACGAGCAGTACTTC. Protein product: CASSLYSYEQYF. The gene calls are TRBV5-1 and TRBJ2-7; D gene ambiguous. Trimming left V 4 bases short and J 0 bases short, with 5 bases between. The CDR3 sequence is 12 residues long. CDR1 is SGHRS and CDR2 is YFSETQ in the germline V gene.

This clone showed up just a few times. The genes are TRBV30 and TRBJ2-1; D is ambiguous. The CDR3 spans 12 residues. Germline V CDR1 and CDR2: GTSNPN, SVGIG (reference sequence). Deletions cut 2 bases from V and 7 bases from J, with 9 bases between. The CDR3 region is CAWSPPRNEQFF. The CDR3, as DNA: TGTGCCTGGAGTCCCCCACGGAATGAGCAGTTCTTC.